This T cell receptor beta chain was sequenced during a study of radiotherapy plus CTLA-4 blockade in lung cancer. Only in-frame clones appear in the TCRdb table, and some are missing; sequencing was by immunoSEQ multiplex PCR. Among about 77,000 clones listed, around 74% were seen once. Sequenced material: peripheral blood, taken from a patient treated with radiotherapy plus ipilimumab. The TCR originated in a human donor with non-small cell lung cancer whose response to radiotherapy plus ipilimumab could not be evaluated.

The CDR3 reads CACGKRGSTDTQYF. CDR3 sequence (DNA): TGTGCCTGCGGGAAGCGGGGGAGCACAGATACGCAGTATTTT. The chain joins TRBV30 to TRBJ2-3; 8 bases are a match to TRBD2. Germline V gene data show CDR1 as GTSNPN and CDR2 as SVGIG (reference sequence). Trimming removed 6 bases from V and 0 bases from J; junction bases left unmatched: 5. This CDR3 contains 14 residues.